What follows describes a single T cell receptor (beta chain). Its antigen is unknown. No per-base quality is available; no much larger clone lies one base away. TCRbeta CDR3 regions were amplified from genomic DNA by means of the immunoSEQ Assay, a bias-controlled multiplex PCR. The paper's data handling went like this. Within the assay, amplification of reference gene primers was used to estimate how many nucleated cells each sample contained. Sequence reads were collapsed and filtered to measure the absolute abundance of every unique TCRbeta CDR3 rearrangement. For each sample, productive Simpson clonality was calculated as the square root of Simpson's diversity index over productive rearrangements. The source is immuneACCESS, and TCRdb retained only in-frame sequences with V and J called. Part of the clones is not carried over; for the studies checked, unresolved V genes explain less than half of this, and the remainder is unexplained. V and J calls and clone size are those listed in that table; D and trimming were worked out from the DNA. The sample table shows approximately 210,000 clones, and roughly 84% are seen once. Approximately 7.3% of the sample comes from the top ten.

This sample stems from a study of blood T cell repertoires in COVID-19 (dated by TCRdb to 2020 to 2022). Study-wide context: ImmuneRACE Cohort 3 recovered participants were defined by two consecutive negative NP/OP PCR tests, healthcare professional clearance, or symptom resolution. Samples were obtained from the ongoing ImmuneRACE study (first 160 participants) and from some 1,200 subjects provided by 6 global collaborators. Samples covering the acute and convalescent phases of COVID-19 were provided by collaborators in the United States, Italy and Spain. The prospective study material was composed of cDNA or gDNA derived from T cells, B-cell-depleted T cells, or PBMCs. Deeply sampled blood TCRbeta repertoires from subjects exposed to, actively infected with, or recovered from COVID-19 were included in the dataset. Where available, HLA class I and class II types were obtained from metadata supplied by the sample provider rather than from assay-based typing. Nearly every sample came with metadata listing a de-identified subject ID, COVID-19 status, age in years and sex. The repertoires were released in a freely available public database intended as a resource for research on the immune response to SARS-CoV-2.

The CDR3 goes from the cysteine to the phenylalanine over 13 residues. Just the 39-base CDR3 DNA is kept, in frame starting at base 1. V is cut by 0 bases and J by 8 bases, and the space between the germline ends is 8 bases. CDR1 and CDR2 (SGHAT, FQNNGV) derive from the germline V gene. Participants in the prospective study were aged roughly 18 to 100 years, lived in some 24 United States geographic areas, and enrolled through a virtual design. To assign participants to cohorts, the prospective study relied on clinical history that participants themselves reported in a screening survey and a study questionnaire. In the prospective study, whole blood, serum and a nasopharyngeal or oropharyngeal swab were collected from each participant by mobile phlebotomists. Over a 2-month period, participants in the prospective study had the option of providing additional blood draws and questionnaires. Before DNA extraction, blood samples from the prospective study were shipped at room temperature or frozen.

Overall study results and their limits: Clinical and demographic metadata were provided uncurated, with the amount varying by source and participant.

The source material was PBMCs or T cells enriched from blood (not recorded which). The clonotype was recovered from a young man in a cohort exposed to, infected with or recovered from COVID-19 (not recorded which). This chain is built from TRBV11-2 and TRBJ2-4; no D gene is confidently identified. For the CDR3, the sequence is CASSLDTQYIQYF. The bases read TGTGCCAGCAGCTTAGATACCCAGTACATTCAGTACTTC.